There are a few counts of the clone carrying this TCR beta chain. Its antigen is undetermined. TCRdb independently ran MiXCR on the reads; one entry per CDR3 protein. The data hold hundreds of thousands of distinct CDR3 sequences, with approximately 31% observed a single time. The data belong to a study of T cell repertoires in cytomegalovirus infection. The V gene's germline CDR1 is LGHNA and CDR2 YNFKEQ. The CDR3 consists of 19 residues. Germline trimming cut 0 bases from V and 2 bases from J; bases unmatched to any gene: 8. Study-wide findings and caveats: CMV-specific TCR beta clonotypes restricted by HLA-C dominated the ex vivo response.

The chain carries TRBV4-2 and TRBJ2-1, with TRBD2 matching 12 bases. This clonotype was obtained from a human donor in good health (CMV status not recorded). Some clones in this sample may be carry-over from other donors' samples. The sample consisted of cultured CD8+ T cells from PBMCs, taken from culture after CMV antigen stimulation. The CDR3 DNA is TGTGCCAGCAGCCAAGATGATCTTGGACTAGCGGGGACCTACAATGAGCAGTTCTTC. Translating it yields CASSQDDLGLAGTYNEQFF.